This is a list of T cell receptor beta chains from one sample in a study of blood T cell repertoires in COVID-19. Data came from immunoSEQ multiplex PCR; TCRdb stores just in-frame clones and leaves some out. This table has approximately 500,000 clones, around 90% appearing once. The specimen sequenced was peripheral blood. The origin of the receptors is a woman aged 50 to 65 with COVID-19, enrolled during active disease. CDR3s include the opening cysteine and the closing phenylalanine or tryptophan. A D gene is named only where the DNA matches it firmly. Only some rows state a clone size, as once, few, many or a class for expanded clones.

V gene	D gene	J gene	clone size	CDR3 protein	CDR3 DNA
TRBV6-1	.	TRBJ1-3	many	CASSERDFSGNTIYF	TGTGCCAGCAGTGAACGTGACTTCTCTGGAAACACCATATATTTT
TRBV29-1	.	TRBJ1-2	once	CSVFGQFNYGYTF	TGCAGCGTCTTTGGACAGTTTAACTATGGCTACACCTTC
TRBV5-6	.	TRBJ2-3	.	CASSLGGTSTDTQYF	TGTGCCAGCAGCCTCGGAGGGACTAGCACAGATACGCAGTATTTT
TRBV5-1	TRBD2	TRBJ2-3	.	CASRIRTRSTDTQYF	TGCGCCAGCCGGATCCGGACTAGAAGCACAGATACGCAGTATTTT
TRBV2	.	TRBJ1-2	.	CASSEASGVSGYTF	TGTGCCAGCAGTGAAGCTTCCGGTGTGAGTGGCTACACCTTC
TRBV5-1	TRBD1	TRBJ2-3	.	CASSLEGGWTDTQYF	TGCGCCAGCAGCTTGGAAGGGGGCTGGACAGATACGCAGTATTTT
TRBV5-1	TRBD2	TRBJ2-7	.	CASSMGTSGVYEQYF	TGCGCCAGCAGTATGGGGACTAGCGGGGTATACGAGCAGTACTTC
TRBV5-1	TRBD2	TRBJ2-5	few	CASTPSSGGFATQYF	TGCGCCAGCACCCCGTCCAGCGGGGGGTTTGCGACCCAGTACTTC
TRBV15	.	TRBJ1-5	.	CATSRDWGRAQPQHF	TGTGCCACCAGCAGAGATTGGGGCAGGGCACAGCCCCAGCATTTT
TRBV5-5	TRBD2	TRBJ2-1	.	CASSLVAGGLDEQFF	TGTGCCAGCAGCTTGGTTGCGGGGGGGCTCGATGAGCAGTTCTTC
TRBV7-2	.	TRBJ1-1	.	CASSPRQAMNTEAFF	TGTGCCAGCAGCCCCCGACAGGCTATGAACACTGAAGCTTTCTTT
TRBV19	TRBD1	TRBJ2-7	.	CASSISGQGIYEQYF	TGTGCCAGTAGTATTTCGGGACAGGGTATCTACGAGCAGTACTTC
TRBV5-1	TRBD1	TRBJ1-2	once	CASSLGKGQVSNYGYTF	TGCGCCAGCAGCTTGGGGAAGGGACAGGTATCTAACTATGGCTACACCTTC
TRBV2	.	TRBJ1-4	.	CASSTTENDGKLFF	TGTGCCAGCAGTACCACAGAGAATGATGGCAAACTGTTTTTT
TRBV2	.	TRBJ2-2	.	CASSEPQANTGELFF	TGTGCCAGCAGTGAACCACAGGCGAACACCGGGGAGCTGTTTTTT
TRBV25-1	.	TRBJ2-3	once	CASSESYRADTQYF	TGTGCCAGCAGTGAATCCTACAGGGCAGATACGCAGTATTTT
TRBV10-2	.	TRBJ1-1	.	CASRQATGTEAFF	TGCGCCAGCAGACAGGCAACAGGCACTGAAGCTTTCTTT
TRBV12-3/TRBV12-4	.	TRBJ1-1	.	CASSLVVQTEAFF	TGTGCCAGCAGTTTGGTGGTCCAGACTGAAGCTTTCTTT
TRBV6-2/TRBV6-3	.	TRBJ1-6	.	CASSTNSPLHF	TGTGCCAGCAGTACAAATTCACCCCTCCACTTT
TRBV10-3	.	TRBJ1-6	.	CAISAFDRPGSPLHF	TGTGCCATCAGTGCCTTCGACAGACCCGGCTCACCCCTCCACTTT
TRBV6-5	.	TRBJ1-1	.	CASSLSGAEAFF	TGTGCCAGCAGTTTGTCGGGGGCTGAAGCTTTCTTT
TRBV14	.	TRBJ1-2	.	CASSQLVGDGYTF	TGTGCCAGCAGCCAATTGGTAGGGGATGGCTACACCTTC
TRBV7-6	.	TRBJ1-2	.	CASSLGGQANYGYTF	TGTGCCAGCAGCTTAGGGGGACAAGCTAACTATGGCTACACCTTC
TRBV5-1	.	TRBJ1-2	.	CASSTRDGYTF	TGCGCCAGCAGCACCAGGGATGGCTACACCTTC
TRBV30	.	TRBJ1-2	.	CAWSVQKGGYTF	TGTGCCTGGAGTGTACAGAAAGGTGGCTACACCTTC
TRBV5-1	.	TRBJ1-4	.	CASSSGTGDEKLFF	TGCGCCAGCAGCTCCGGGACGGGGGATGAAAAACTGTTTTTT
TRBV28	.	TRBJ1-2	.	CASTPLSVPVRGYGYTF	TGTGCCAGCACTCCCCTATCAGTGCCCGTGCGAGGCTATGGCTACACCTTC
TRBV5-4	TRBD1	TRBJ1-1	.	CASSLQGVSTEAFF	TGTGCCAGCAGCCTCCAGGGGGTGAGCACTGAAGCTTTCTTT
TRBV6-5	.	TRBJ1-2	.	CASSHRGDYGYTF	TGTGCCAGCAGTCATCGGGGGGATTATGGCTACACCTTC
TRBV4-1	.	TRBJ1-3	.	CASSQGGSSYSGNTIYF	TGCGCCAGCAGCCAAGGGGGCTCCAGCTACTCTGGAAACACCATATATTTT